This T cell receptor (beta chain) was documented in a study of OX40 agonist ivuxolimab in advanced cancers. Study-wide results and caveats: At doses 0.1 to 3.0 mg/kg, CD4+ and CD8+ clones expanded.

The V gene's germline CDR1 is SGHAT and CDR2 FQNNGV. V lost 5 bases and J 3 bases, leaving 22 bases between the germline ends. This CDR3 has 17 amino acids. Method: immunoSEQ multiplex PCR; TCRdb's copy keeps in-frame clones and lacks some. This table holds tens of thousands of clones, 70% to 90% found once. About this clone: Its antigen remains unknown.

This TCR derives from an adult with an advanced solid tumor such as melanoma, head and neck, liver or kidney cancer. The sample here was CD4+ or CD8+ T cells sorted from blood, taken in a trial of the OX40 agonist ivuxolimab. The chain couples TRBV11-2 to TRBJ1-2, with TRBD1 as a possible D gene (5 bases). The CDR3 reads CASSQVWGGEFDYGYTF. The CDR3 DNA reads TGTGCCAGCAGCCAAGTTTGGGGCGGGGAGTTCGACTATGGCTACACCTTC.